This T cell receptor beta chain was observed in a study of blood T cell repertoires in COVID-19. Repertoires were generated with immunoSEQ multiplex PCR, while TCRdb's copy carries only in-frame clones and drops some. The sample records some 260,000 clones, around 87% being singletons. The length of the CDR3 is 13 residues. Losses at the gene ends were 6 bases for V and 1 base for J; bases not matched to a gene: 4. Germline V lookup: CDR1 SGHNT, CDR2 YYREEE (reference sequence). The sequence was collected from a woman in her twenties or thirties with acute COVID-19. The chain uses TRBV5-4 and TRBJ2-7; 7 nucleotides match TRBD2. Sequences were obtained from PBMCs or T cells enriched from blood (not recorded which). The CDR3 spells CASNRAGSYEQYF. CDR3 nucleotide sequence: TGTGCCAGCAACCGAGCGGGGTCCTACGAGCAGTACTTC.